Given below is one TCR beta chain in context. Its specificity is not known. CDR1 is MNHEY, CDR2 SMNVEV, per germline (reference sequence). The CDR3 is 17 amino acids. V lost 6 bases to trimming and J lost 3 bases; unmatched junction nucleotides: 4. This specimen comes from a study of tissue T cells after allogeneic stem cell transplantation. For the study at large: Patients with graft-versus-host disease had grafts: several unmodified, three CD34-selected and T-cell-depleted. Findings and limits, study-wide: Limitations included a small, clinically heterogeneous cohort and limited sampling depth.

Some clones are missing from TCRdb's copy, which holds only in-frame ones; the method was immunoSEQ multiplex PCR. The sample lists approximately 30,000 clones; about 85% were seen once. The sequence came from a woman aged 18-49 years who later had graft-versus-host disease after an allogeneic stem cell transplant. This sequence joins TRBV27 and TRBJ2-6; 14 positions match TRBD2. Here the sequenced sample was blood, taken before transplantation. The CDR3 nucleotides read TGTGCCAGCAGCGGAGGACTAGCGGGAGGTGGGGCCAACGTCCTGACTTTC. Protein: CASSGGLAGGGANVLTF.